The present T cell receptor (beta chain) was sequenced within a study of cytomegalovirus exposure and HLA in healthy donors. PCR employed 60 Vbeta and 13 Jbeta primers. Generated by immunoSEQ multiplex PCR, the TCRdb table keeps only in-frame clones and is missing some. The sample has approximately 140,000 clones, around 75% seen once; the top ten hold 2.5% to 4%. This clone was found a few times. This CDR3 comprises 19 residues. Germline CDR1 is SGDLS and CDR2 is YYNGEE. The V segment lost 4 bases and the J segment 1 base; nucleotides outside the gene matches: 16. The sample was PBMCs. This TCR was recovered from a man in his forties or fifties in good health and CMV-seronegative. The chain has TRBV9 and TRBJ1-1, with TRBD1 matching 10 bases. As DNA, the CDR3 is TGTGCCAGCAGCCCTATCCCCTGGGGGGGACAGGGGACGAACACTGAAGCTTTCTTT. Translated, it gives CASSPIPWGGQGTNTEAFF. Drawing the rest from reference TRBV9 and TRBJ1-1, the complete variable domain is DSGVTQTPKHLITATGQRVTLRCSPRSGDLSVYWYQQSLDQGLQFLIQYYNGEERAKGNILERFSAQQFPDLHSELNLSSLELGDSALYFCASSPIPWGGQGTNTEAFFGQGTRLTVV.